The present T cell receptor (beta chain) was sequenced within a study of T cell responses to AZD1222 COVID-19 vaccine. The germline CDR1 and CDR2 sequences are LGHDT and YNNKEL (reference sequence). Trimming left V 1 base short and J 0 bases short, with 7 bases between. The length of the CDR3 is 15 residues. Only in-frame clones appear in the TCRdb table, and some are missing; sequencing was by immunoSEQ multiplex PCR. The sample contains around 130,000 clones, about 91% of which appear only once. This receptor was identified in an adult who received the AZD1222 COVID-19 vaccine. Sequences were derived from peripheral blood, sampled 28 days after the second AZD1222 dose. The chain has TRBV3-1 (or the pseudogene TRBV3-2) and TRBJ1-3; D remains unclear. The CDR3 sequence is CASSQGVDSGNTIYF. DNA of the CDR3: TGTGCCAGCAGCCAAGGGGTGGACTCTGGAAACACCATATATTTT.